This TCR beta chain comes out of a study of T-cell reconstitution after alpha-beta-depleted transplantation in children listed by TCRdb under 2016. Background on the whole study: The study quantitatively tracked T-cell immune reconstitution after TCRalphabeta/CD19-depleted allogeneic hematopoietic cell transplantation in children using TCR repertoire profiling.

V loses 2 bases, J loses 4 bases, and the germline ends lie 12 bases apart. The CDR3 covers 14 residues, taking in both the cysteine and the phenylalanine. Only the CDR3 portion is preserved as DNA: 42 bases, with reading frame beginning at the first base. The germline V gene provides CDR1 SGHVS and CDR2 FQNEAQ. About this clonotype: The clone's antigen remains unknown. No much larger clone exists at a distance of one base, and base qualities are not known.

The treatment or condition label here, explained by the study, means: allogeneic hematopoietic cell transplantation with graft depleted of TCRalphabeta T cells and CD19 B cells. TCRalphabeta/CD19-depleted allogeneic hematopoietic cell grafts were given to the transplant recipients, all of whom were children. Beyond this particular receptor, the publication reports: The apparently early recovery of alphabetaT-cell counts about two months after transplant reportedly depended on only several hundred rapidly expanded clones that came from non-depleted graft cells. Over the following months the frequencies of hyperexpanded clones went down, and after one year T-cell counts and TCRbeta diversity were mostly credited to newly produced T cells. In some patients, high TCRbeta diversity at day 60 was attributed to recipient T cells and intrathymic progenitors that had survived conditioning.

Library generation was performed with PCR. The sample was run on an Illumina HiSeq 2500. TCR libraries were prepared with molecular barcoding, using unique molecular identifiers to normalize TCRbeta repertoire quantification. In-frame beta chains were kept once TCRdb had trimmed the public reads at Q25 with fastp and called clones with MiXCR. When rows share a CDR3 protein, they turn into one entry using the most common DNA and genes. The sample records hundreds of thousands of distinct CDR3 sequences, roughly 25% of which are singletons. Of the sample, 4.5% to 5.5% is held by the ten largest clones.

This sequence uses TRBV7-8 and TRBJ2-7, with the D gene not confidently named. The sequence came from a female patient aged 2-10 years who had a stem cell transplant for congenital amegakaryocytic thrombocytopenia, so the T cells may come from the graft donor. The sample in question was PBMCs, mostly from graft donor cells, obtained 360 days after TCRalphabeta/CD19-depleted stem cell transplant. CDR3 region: CASSLIRVGYEQYF. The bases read TGTGCCAGCAGCTTAATTCGGGTTGGGTACGAGCAGTACTTC. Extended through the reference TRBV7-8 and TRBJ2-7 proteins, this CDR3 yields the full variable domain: GAGVSQSPRYKVAKRGQDVALRCDPISGHVSLFWYQQALGQGPEFLTYFQNEAQLDKSGLPSDRFFAERPEGSVSTLKIQRTQQEDSAVYLCASSLIRVGYEQYFGPGTRLTVT.